The 20 T cell receptor beta chains reported below all come from one sample, sequenced in a study of identical twins. TCRdb ran MiXCR on the 5' RACE reads and lists one entry per CDR3 protein. The sample yields about 920,000 distinct CDR3 sequences, approximately 13% seen once. The sample was also linked to a second study, of yellow fever vaccine responses in identical twins.

The sequenced sample was PBMCs. These TCRs come from a woman in her late teens or twenties in good health.

This clonotype was seen more than once but under ten times. This sequence joins TRBV20-1 and TRBJ2-1, with D possibly TRBD2 on 5 matching bases. The germline V gene encodes CDR1 DFQATT and CDR2 SNEGSKA (reference sequence). The length of the CDR3 is 13 residues. The V and J ends lost 0 bases and 5 bases respectively, with 8 bases between them. The DNA of the CDR3 is TGCAGTGCTAGAGAGCGGACTGACAATGAGCAGTTCTTC. Encoded protein: CSARERTDNEQFF.

The chain links TRBV21-1 to TRBJ2-3; whether TRBD2, the table's D call, matches the DNA was not checked. TRBV21-1 is noted as a pseudogene. This CDR3 region has 17 residues. The CDR3, as DNA: TGTGCCAGCAGCAAAGGTCCTAGCGGGAGGGCCACAGATACGCAGTATTTT. Amino acid sequence: CASSKGPSGRATDTQYF.

The CDR3 DNA follows: TGTGCCAGCAGTTCCGGACTAGCGGATGGAAATACGCAGTATTTT. It yields the protein CASSSGLADGNTQYF. The V and J genes are TRBV12-3 or TRBV12-4 and TRBJ2-3, with 10 nucleotides matching TRBD2. The CDR3 is made up of 15 amino acids. V lost 4 bases, J lost 7 bases, and 8 bases stayed unmatched.

This clonotype occurred many times. This rearrangement joins TRBV11-1 to TRBJ2-2, with 9 positions matching TRBD2. The germline CDR1 and CDR2 sequences are SGHAT and FQDESV (reference sequence). The CDR3 has 23 amino acids. V trimming: 1 base; J trimming: 0 bases; junction bases outside the gene matches: 21. CDR3 bases: TGTGCCAGCAGCTTAGGCTTCCTAACTAGCGGGCCCCAATCCGATCCGAACACCGGGGAGCTGTTTTTT. Encoded protein: CASSLGFLTSGPQSDPNTGELFF. The variable domain in full, with the rest retrieved from reference TRBV11-1 and TRBJ2-2, is EAEVAQSPRYKITEKSQAVAFWCDPISGHATLYWYRQILGQGPELLVQFQDESVVDDSQLPKDRFSAERLKGVDSTLKIQPAELGDSAMYLCASSLGFLTSGPQSDPNTGELFFGEGSRLTVL.

The genes are TRBV6-5 and TRBJ2-7; D remains ambiguous. The CDR3 is 16 residues long. The germline V gene has CDR1 MNHEY and CDR2 SVGAGI. Trimming removed 0 bases from V and 0 bases from J, with 12 bases in between. CDR3 loop: CASSYSPIRPSYEQYV. DNA for the CDR3: TGTGCCAGCAGTTACTCGCCTATCCGACCCTCCTACGAGCAGTACGTC.

This sequence joins TRBV6-1 and TRBJ1-6; 8 bases align to TRBD1. The CDR3 is made up of 15 amino acids. The junction had 10 bases not matched to a gene; V was cut back by 6 bases and J by 9 bases. Germline assignment: CDR1 MNHNS and CDR2 SASEGT. CDR3 DNA: TGTGCCAGCAGGGTACCCGGAGGACAGGGTTCACCCCTCCACTTT. It yields the protein CASRVPGGQGSPLHF.

This clonotype has a handful of counts. V is TRBV3-1 and J is TRBJ2-3; TRBD1 is a possible D gene (5 bases). The CDR3 is 19 residues long. Germline V CDR1 and CDR2: LGHDT, YNNKEL (reference sequence). Trimming shortened V by 4 bases and J by 2 bases, and 25 bases separated the two germline ends. This CDR3 reads CASSPPPTSQQGYTDTQYF. Written as DNA, the CDR3 is TGTGCCAGCAGCCCGCCCCCCACCAGCCAGCAGGGATACACAGATACGCAGTATTTT.

This clonotype was recorded many times. The chain combines TRBV7-9 with TRBJ1-2, with a weak D call TRBD1 (5 bases). Germline loops: CDR1 SEHNR, CDR2 FQNEAQ (reference sequence). Trimming shortened V by 2 bases and J by 7 bases, and 11 bases separated the two germline ends. The CDR3 has 13 residues. Here the CDR3 reads CASSLQGSGGYTF. The CDR3 DNA reads as TGTGCCAGCAGCTTACAGGGTTCGGGTGGCTACACCTTC.

The chain joins TRBV5-1 to TRBJ2-5; 7 nucleotides match TRBD1. Germline CDR1 and CDR2: SGHRS and YFSETQ. J gave up 5 bases and V 4 bases, and 8 bases lay outside the gene matches. The CDR3 spans 14 residues. In DNA form, the CDR3 reads TGCGCCAGCAGCCAACAGGGGAGTGGGGAGACCCAGTACTTC. Translation: CASSQQGSGETQYF. Combining the CDR3 with reference TRBV5-1 and TRBJ2-5 gives the whole variable domain KAGVTQTPRYLIKTRGQQVTLSCSPISGHRSVSWYQQTPGQGLQFLFEYFSETQRNKGNFPGRFSGRQFSNSRSEMNVSTLELGDSALYLCASSQQGSGETQYFGPGTRLLVL.

The chain has TRBV16 and TRBJ2-1; D gene unclear. CDR1 and CDR2 from the germline V gene are KGHSY and FQNENV. V shed 4 bases and J shed 6 bases, with 13 bases lying between them. This CDR3 comprises 14 residues. In DNA, the CDR3 is TGTGCCAGCAGCCCCATCGCCCAGGTCAATGAGCAGTTCTTC. This gives the protein CASSPIAQVNEQFF. Variable domain in full (rest from reference TRBV16 and TRBJ2-1): GEEVAQTPKHLVRGEGQKAKLYCAPIKGHSYVFWYQQVLKNEFKFLISFQNENVFDETGMPKERFSAKCLPNSPCSLEIQATKLEDSAVYFCASSPIAQVNEQFFGPGTRLTVL.

Only a few counts were recorded for this clonotype. The rearrangement joins TRBV7-2 to TRBJ2-3; D is uncertain. The CDR3 is made up of 13 amino acids. CDR1 and CDR2 (germline): SGHTA, FQGNSA. With 7 bases removed from V and 2 bases from J, the gap between germline ends came to 10 bases. The CDR3 is CASNHLNTDTQYF. CDR3 bases: TGTGCCAGCAACCACCTTAACACAGATACGCAGTATTTT.

This clonotype has at least ten counts. The J gene is TRBJ2-1, the V gene TRBV15; 8 bases align to TRBD2. J was trimmed by 6 bases and V by 3 bases; bases with no gene match: 7. The CDR3 runs 15 residues. Germline CDR1 LNHNV, CDR2 YYDKDF (reference sequence). CDR3 in amino acids: CATSSDGRARNEQFF. CDR3 in DNA: TGTGCCACCAGCAGCGACGGGAGGGCACGCAATGAGCAGTTCTTC.

This clonotype was seen at least ten times. The chain carries TRBV5-1 and TRBJ2-2; 10 bases match TRBD1. The CDR3 covers 15 residues. Germline assignment: CDR1 SGHRS and CDR2 YFSETQ. V shed 3 bases and J 4 bases; nucleotides not matched to a gene: 3. The CDR3 nucleotides read TGCGCCAGCAGCTGGGACAGGGGCGGCACCGGGGAGCTGTTTTTT. As protein: CASSWDRGGTGELFF.

This clonotype was observed at least ten times. V gene TRBV29-1 combines with J gene TRBJ2-5; a weak D match, TRBD2 (5 bases). CDR3 size: 12 residues. Trimming cost V 6 bases and J 5 bases, with 13 bases left between them. Germline V gives CDR1 SQVTM, CDR2 ANQGSEA. CDR3 in DNA: TGCAGCGTCGGCCTTGGCGGGGAGACCCAGTACTTC. Amino acid sequence: CSVGLGGETQYF.

Written as DNA, the CDR3 is TGTGCCAGCAGTTACTCTCCCTTAATCAATGAGCAGTTCTTC. It specifies CASSYSPLINEQFF. This chain links TRBV6-5 with TRBJ2-1; no clear D gene. Trimming pared 0 bases from V and 6 bases from J, leaving 9 bases between. The CDR3 spans 14 residues. Germline CDR1 and CDR2: MNHEY and SVGAGI.

In its sample, this clonotype was seen a few times. The CDR3 reads CASHVGATEAFF. The CDR3 DNA reads as TGTGCCAGCCATGTGGGGGCAACTGAAGCTTTCTTT. V and J are TRBV6-1 and TRBJ1-1, with D tentatively TRBD1 (6 bases). This CDR3 contains 12 residues. Germline V gene lookup returns CDR1 MNHNS and CDR2 SASEGT. V lost 8 bases, J lost 5 bases, and 12 bases lay in between.

This clonotype was seen only a few times. This sequence joins TRBV10-3 and TRBJ2-7; TRBD1 aligns across 9 bases. V shed 3 bases, J shed 3 bases, and the junction held 6 bases outside the gene matches. Germline CDR1 is ENHRY and CDR2 is SYGVKD. The CDR3 extends over 15 amino acids. As DNA, the CDR3 is TGTGCCATCAGTGAAGGGACAGGGATCAACTACGAGCAGTACTTC. This sequence encodes CAISEGTGINYEQYF.

This clonotype came up many times. The V and J genes are TRBV12-3 or TRBV12-4 and TRBJ1-1, with 8 bases fitting TRBD1. The junction had 7 bases not matched to a gene; V was cut back by 4 bases and J by 3 bases. The CDR3 length is 15 residues. CDR3 residues: CASSWQGAGDTEAFF. The CDR3, as DNA: TGTGCCAGCAGTTGGCAGGGGGCCGGGGACACTGAAGCTTTCTTT.

The gene calls are TRBV6-4 and TRBJ1-2; tentatively, D is TRBD1 (5 bases). The V gene lost 10 bases and the J gene lost 4 bases, with 16 bases spanning the gap. CDR1 and CDR2 from the germline V gene are MRHNA and SNTAGT. This CDR3 contains 13 residues. Here the CDR3 reads CATRDGAAYGYTF. The CDR3 DNA reads TGTGCCACCAGAGACGGGGCCGCCTATGGCTACACCTTC.

Many counts were recorded for this clonotype. The DNA of the CDR3 is TGTGCCAGCAGTTTAGGTTGGGGTTGGAAACAGCCCCAGCATTTT. Residues: CASSLGWGWKQPQHF. The J gene is TRBJ1-5, the V gene TRBV12-3 or TRBV12-4; no clear D gene. CDR3 size: 15 residues. Trimming left V 1 base short and J 7 bases short, with 14 bases between.